One and the same sample provided the 30 T cell receptor beta chains below, sequenced in a study of cytomegalovirus exposure and HLA in healthy donors. Amplification used 60 Vbeta primers and 13 Jbeta primers. Sequencing was performed with immunoSEQ multiplex PCR; in TCRdb, only in-frame clones are kept and a portion is missing. Of about 250,000 clones listed, around 83% were seen once; the top ten hold about 0.25%. Source material: PBMCs. The source of these receptors is a girl aged 2 to 10 in good health and CMV-seronegative.

This clone is a singleton in its sample. The chain combines TRBV18 with TRBJ2-6, with D uncertain. V gave up 5 bases and J gave up 0 bases, with 5 bases separating them. Looked up from germline, CDR1 is KGHSH and CDR2 is LQKENI. The CDR3 is 14 amino acids. The CDR3 here is CASSSSSGANVLTF. The CDR3 DNA reads as TGTGCCAGCTCATCCAGCTCTGGGGCCAACGTCCTGACTTTC. The variable domain in full, with the rest retrieved from reference TRBV18 and TRBJ2-6, is NAGVMQNPRHLVRRRGQEARLRCSPMKGHSHVYWYRQLPEEGLKFMVYLQKENIIDESGMPKERFSAEFPKEGPSILRIQQVVRGDSAAYFCASSSSSGANVLTFGAGSRLTVL.

The rearrangement links TRBV25-1 to TRBJ2-1; 9 nucleotides align to TRBD2. From germline, CDR1 is MGHDK and CDR2 SYGVNS. V lost 5 bases and J lost 5; bases outside the gene matches: 4. This CDR3 has 14 residues. This CDR3 is CASSKAGGHNEQFF. CDR3 DNA sequence: TGTGCCAGCAGTAAAGCGGGAGGACACAATGAGCAGTTCTTC.

This sequence joins TRBV7-9 and TRBJ2-5; 13 positions agree with TRBD2. Germline V lookup: CDR1 SEHNR, CDR2 FQNEAQ (reference sequence). J was trimmed by 3 bases and V by 3 bases; bases with no gene match: 4. The CDR3 consists of 16 residues. This CDR3 is CASSFGTSGIKETQYF. The CDR3 DNA sequence: TGTGCCAGCAGCTTTGGGACTAGCGGGATCAAAGAGACCCAGTACTTC.

V and J are TRBV9 and TRBJ1-5, with D possibly TRBD1 on 5 matching bases. The CDR3 runs to 15 residues. V lost 0 bases to trimming and J lost 0 bases, with 7 bases between them. Germline V lookup: CDR1 SGDLS, CDR2 YYNGEE. The CDR3 protein is CASSVGQYSNQPQHF. The CDR3 coding sequence is TGTGCCAGCAGCGTAGGACAGTATAGCAATCAGCCCCAGCATTTT.

The CDR3 nucleotides are TGTGCCAGCAGTTTTCCATCGGGGGAGCCCCAGCATTTT. Its translation is CASSFPSGEPQHF. This chain connects TRBV28 to TRBJ1-5, with a tentative D call TRBD1 (5 bases). Germline values: CDR1 MDHEN, CDR2 SYDVKM. The CDR3 spans 13 residues. The V gene lost 3 bases and the J gene lost 8 bases, with 11 bases spanning the gap.

This clone was detected only once. J is TRBJ2-7 and V is TRBV18, with a tentative D call TRBD1 (6 bases). Trimming took off 3 bases at V and 5 bases at J, with 14 bases between the two ends. The CDR3 covers 14 residues. Germline-derived CDR1 and CDR2 are KGHSH and LQKENI. CDR3 coding DNA: TGTGCCAGCTCACCTACACAGGGTCGCCACGAGCAGTACTTC. Protein: CASSPTQGRHEQYF.

The chain is built from TRBV7-9 and TRBJ2-7, with 10 bases fitting TRBD1. The ends lost 5 bases at V and 4 bases at J; junction bases unmatched: 11. The CDR3 has 16 residues. Germline CDR1 SEHNR, CDR2 FQNEAQ (reference sequence). The CDR3 region is CASSPNRDRGLYEQYF. The CDR3 DNA follows: TGTGCCAGCAGCCCCAACCGGGACAGGGGCTTATACGAGCAGTACTTC.

The chain employs TRBV11-2 and TRBJ2-5; 8 bases are a match to TRBD1. The germline gives CDR1 SGHAT, CDR2 FQNNGV. Germline trimming cut 1 base from V and 7 bases from J; bases unmatched to any gene: 8. The CDR3 has 15 amino acids. The CDR3 bases are TGTGCCAGCAGCTTAGTGCCCCAGGGGGCGGGGACCCAGTACTTC. This encodes CASSLVPQGAGTQYF.

The chain combines TRBV30 with TRBJ2-1; D may be TRBD2 (5 bases). The CDR3 has 13 residues. The germline V gene has CDR1 GTSNPN and CDR2 SVGIG (reference sequence). Between the trimmed V and J ends, which lost 0 bases and 9 bases, there was a span of 12 bases. CDR3 protein: CAWSVPGKREQFF. For the CDR3, the DNA is TGTGCCTGGAGTGTACCGGGGAAGCGTGAGCAGTTCTTC.

With respect to this clone: This specimen includes other DNA sequences encoding the same CDR3. The chain recombines TRBV30 with TRBJ2-1; D gene unclear. Trimming stripped 0 bases from V and 7 bases from J, with 4 bases between. In germline, CDR1 is GTSNPN, CDR2 SVGIG (reference sequence). The CDR3 spans 11 residues. CDR3 protein: CAWSVLNEQFF. The CDR3 DNA is TGTGCCTGGAGTGTACTAAATGAGCAGTTCTTC.

The rearrangement links TRBV5-5 to TRBJ1-1; 12 bases match TRBD1. J gave up 0 bases and V 1 base, and 7 bases lay outside the gene matches. CDR1 and CDR2 (germline): SGHKS, YYEKEE (reference sequence). The CDR3 has 18 amino acids. The CDR3 nucleotides are TGTGCCAGCAGCTTGTTCCCGGGACAGGGGGCGATGAACACTGAAGCTTTCTTT. Its protein product is CASSLFPGQGAMNTEAFF.

V is TRBV2 and J is TRBJ2-7, with 8 bases identical to TRBD1. This CDR3 is built from 13 residues. V shed 8 bases and J 6 bases; nucleotides not matched to a gene: 9. CDR1 and CDR2 from the germline V gene are SNHLY and FYNNEI. The DNA of the CDR3 is TGTGCCAGCCATCGGACAGGGAAGGGCGAGCAGTACTTC. As protein: CASHRTGKGEQYF.

The V call is TRBV5-8, the J call TRBJ2-3; possible D gene TRBD1, 7 bases. From germline, CDR1 is SGHTS and CDR2 YDEGEE. This CDR3 contains 15 residues. Trimming left V 4 bases short and J 3 bases short, with 15 bases between. This chain's CDR3 is CASSTRGVGTDTQYF. For the CDR3, the DNA is TGTGCCAGCAGCACCAGGGGGGTTGGAACAGATACGCAGTATTTT. The full variable domain, rest sourced from reference TRBV5-8 and TRBJ2-3, is EAGVTQSPTHLIKTRGQQATLRCSPISGHTSVYWYQQALGLGLQFLLWYDEGEERNRGNFPPRFSGRQFPNYSSELNVNALELEDSALYLCASSTRGVGTDTQYFGPGTRLTVL.

A few counts support this clone. V and J are TRBV4-1 and TRBJ1-1, with 7 nucleotides matching TRBD1. Per germline, CDR1 MGHRA and CDR2 YSYEKL. V lost 0 bases, J lost 3 bases, and 4 bases stayed unmatched. The CDR3 covers 15 residues. Here the CDR3 DNA reads TGCGCCAGCAGCCAAGAGGGACAGCAATACACTGAAGCTTTCTTT. Translation gives CASSQEGQQYTEAFF.

This clone was observed once. The J gene is TRBJ1-4, the V gene TRBV6-6; D perhaps matches TRBD1 (5 bases). Germline CDR1 and CDR2: MNHNY and SVGAGI (reference sequence). The CDR3 length is 14 residues. In DNA, the CDR3 is TGTGCTACCTGGAACCAGGGAACCAATGAAAAACTGTTTTTT. Protein product: CATWNQGTNEKLFF.

The J gene is TRBJ1-5, the V gene TRBV7-2; D is uncertain. V dropped 4 bases and J dropped 0 bases, with 10 bases sitting between them. Germline V gene data show CDR1 as SGHTA and CDR2 as FQGNSA. This CDR3 region has 15 residues. CDR3 nucleotide sequence: TGTGCCAGCAGCTCAACGGGGAATAGCAATCAGCCCCAGCATTTT. Translating gives CASSSTGNSNQPQHF.

The genes are TRBV5-1 and TRBJ1-1; D is possibly TRBD1 (6 bases). CDR3 length: 11 amino acids. Germline CDR1 reads SGHRS; CDR2 reads YFSETQ. Trimming took 2 bases from V and 8 from J, leaving 7 bases between them. The CDR3 sequence: CASSFDREAFF. The CDR3 nucleotides read TGCGCCAGCAGCTTCGACAGGGAAGCTTTCTTT.

This chain connects TRBV19 to TRBJ2-7; tentative D call: TRBD1 (6 bases). Germline V gene data show CDR1 as LNHDA and CDR2 as SQIVND (reference sequence). V was pared by 0 bases and J by 2 bases, with 8 bases between. The CDR3 runs 14 residues. Written as DNA, the CDR3 is TGTGCCAGTAGTATAGATCCAGGGGCCTACGAGCAGTACTTC. It is translated as CASSIDPGAYEQYF.

The sample holds a few counts of this clone. The chain has TRBV4-2 and TRBJ1-1; TRBD1 agrees at 7 bases. Per germline, CDR1 LGHNA and CDR2 YNFKEQ. Losses at the gene ends were 3 bases for V and 3 bases for J; bases not matched to a gene: 10. The CDR3 is 16 amino acids. CDR3 bases: TGTGCCAGCAGCCAGGAGCCAAACAGGGGTGACACTGAAGCTTTCTTT. Amino acids: CASSQEPNRGDTEAFF.

The chain couples TRBV6-5 to TRBJ1-1; perhaps TRBD1 as D (5 bases). CDR1 is MNHEY and CDR2 is SVGAGI in the germline V gene. The V end was cut by 0 bases, the J end by 4 bases, with 6 bases between. The CDR3 is made up of 13 amino acids. This CDR3 reads CASSYSQGTEAFF. CDR3 DNA sequence: TGTGCCAGCAGTTACTCGCAGGGCACTGAAGCTTTCTTT.

The rearrangement joins TRBV4-1 to TRBJ2-1, with 7 positions matching TRBD2. CDR3 size: 16 residues. Germline CDR1 MGHRA, CDR2 YSYEKL. The J segment lost 3 bases and the V segment lost 0 bases, leaving 5 bases of the junction unmatched. For the CDR3, the DNA is TGCGCCAGCAGCCAAGAGTGGGACTACCTCTACAATGAGCAGTTCTTC. Amino acids: CASSQEWDYLYNEQFF.

The chain couples TRBV7-6 to TRBJ2-5, with TRBD1 as a possible D gene (6 bases). V gave up 5 bases and J gave up 5 bases, with 9 bases separating them. Germline lookup yields CDR1 SGHVS and CDR2 FNYEAQ. This CDR3 is 12 amino acids long. The CDR3 spells CASSPRGETQYF. The CDR3 bases are TGTGCCAGCAGCCCGAGGGGGGAGACCCAGTACTTC.

This clone was found once. V gene TRBV4-1 combines with J gene TRBJ2-5; 14 bases agree with TRBD2. The tail of the sequence fits TRBJ2-7 better, so the J call may be wrong. This CDR3 is built from 17 residues. The germline V gene has CDR1 MGHRA and CDR2 YSYEKL. Written as DNA, the CDR3 is TGCGCCAGCAGCCAATCAGCCGGGACTAGCGGGGGCTACGAGCAGTACTTC. Its protein is CASSQSAGTSGGYEQYF.

The gene calls are TRBV5-1 and TRBJ2-7, with no clear D. The CDR3 consists of 11 residues. Looked up from germline, CDR1 is SGHRS and CDR2 is YFSETQ. V was pared by 0 bases and J by 4 bases, with 2 bases between. The CDR3: CASSLAYEQYF. The CDR3 DNA reads as TGCGCCAGCAGCTTGGCATACGAGCAGTACTTC.

J is TRBJ1-2 and V is TRBV1; TRBD1 reflects the table's D call only, with no check against the DNA. TRBV1 is listed as a pseudogene. This CDR3 is built from 16 residues. CDR3: CTSSHLPDSTGYGYTF. Here the CDR3 DNA reads TGCACCAGCAGCCATCTACCGGACAGTACTGGGTATGGCTACACCTTC.

The chain is built from TRBV7-9 and TRBJ2-7; 8 bases are a match to TRBD1. This CDR3 is 14 amino acids long. With V trimmed by 1 base and J by 6 bases, 5 bases remained unmatched. Looked up from germline, CDR1 is SEHNR and CDR2 is FQNEAQ (reference sequence). As DNA, the CDR3 is TGTGCCAGCAGCTTAGTTCAGGGGGCCGGCGAGCAGTACTTC. Its protein is CASSLVQGAGEQYF.

The chain recombines TRBV6-6 with TRBJ2-2, with D unclear. Germline V gene sequence: CDR1 MNHNY, CDR2 SVGAGI (reference sequence). CDR3 length: 13 amino acids. V gave up 8 bases and J gave up 1 base, with 8 bases separating them. CDR3 DNA sequence: TGTGCCAGCCGAAACAGGAACACCGGGGAGCTGTTTTTT. The encoded protein is CASRNRNTGELFF.

The chain couples TRBV14 to TRBJ2-7; tentative D call: TRBD2 (5 bases). CDR3 length equals 14 residues. V was shortened by 0 bases and J by 9 bases, with 15 bases between the two germline ends. The germline gives CDR1 SGHDN, CDR2 FVKESK. Here the CDR3 DNA reads TGTGCCAGCAGCCAAGATTCGGCCCCTCGGGGGCAGTACTTC. Encoded protein: CASSQDSAPRGQYF.

This chain uses TRBV27 with TRBJ2-7, with 9 bases aligning to TRBD1. The CDR3 is made up of 14 amino acids. Germline trimming cut 4 bases from V and 2 bases from J; bases unmatched to any gene: 3. Germline lookup yields CDR1 MNHEY and CDR2 SMNVEV (reference sequence). CDR3 sequence: CASSWGQGTYEQYF. The CDR3 DNA sequence: TGTGCCAGCAGTTGGGGACAGGGAACCTACGAGCAGTACTTC.

The chain couples TRBV19 to TRBJ1-5, with 8 bases fitting TRBD1. Germline V CDR1 and CDR2: LNHDA, SQIVND (reference sequence). J gave up 3 bases and V 6 bases, and 10 bases lay outside the gene matches. The CDR3 runs to 16 residues. The CDR3 loop reads CASRDLLDRVNQPQHF. DNA for the CDR3: TGTGCCAGTAGGGACTTACTGGACAGGGTCAATCAGCCCCAGCATTTT.